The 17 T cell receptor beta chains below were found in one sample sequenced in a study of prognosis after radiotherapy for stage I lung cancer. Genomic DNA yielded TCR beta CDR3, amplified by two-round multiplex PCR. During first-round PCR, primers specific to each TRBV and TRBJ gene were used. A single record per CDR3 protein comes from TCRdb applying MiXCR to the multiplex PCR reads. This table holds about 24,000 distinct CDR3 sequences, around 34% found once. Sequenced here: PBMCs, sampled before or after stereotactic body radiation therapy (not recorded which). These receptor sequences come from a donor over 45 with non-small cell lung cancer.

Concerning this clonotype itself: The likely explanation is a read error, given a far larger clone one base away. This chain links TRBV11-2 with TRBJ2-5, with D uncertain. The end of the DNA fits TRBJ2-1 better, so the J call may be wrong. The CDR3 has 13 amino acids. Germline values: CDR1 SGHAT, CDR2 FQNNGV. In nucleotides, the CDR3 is TGTGCCAGCAGCTCGGACCGCTACAATCAGCAGTTCTTC. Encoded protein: CASSSDRYNQQFF.

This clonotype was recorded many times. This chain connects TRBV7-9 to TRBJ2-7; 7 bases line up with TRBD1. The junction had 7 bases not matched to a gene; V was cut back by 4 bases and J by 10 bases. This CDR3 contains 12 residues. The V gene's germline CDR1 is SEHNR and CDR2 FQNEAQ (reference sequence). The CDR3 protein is CASSSTGLGQYF. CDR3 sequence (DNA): TGTGCCAGCAGCTCGACAGGGTTGGGACAGTACTTC.

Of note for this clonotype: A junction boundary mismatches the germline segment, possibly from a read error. The CDR3 reads CASSELTSGREYEQFF. The DNA of the CDR3 is TGTGCCAGCAGTGAGCTAACTAGCGGGAGAGAGTATGAGCAGTTCTTT. This chain joins TRBV25-1 and TRBJ2-1; 11 nucleotides align to TRBD2. Germline V CDR1 and CDR2: MGHDK, SYGVNS. The CDR3 has 16 amino acids.

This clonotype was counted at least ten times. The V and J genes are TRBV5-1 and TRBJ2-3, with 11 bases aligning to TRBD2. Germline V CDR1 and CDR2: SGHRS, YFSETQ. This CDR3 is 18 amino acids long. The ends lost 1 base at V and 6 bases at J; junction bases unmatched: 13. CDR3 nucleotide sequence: TGCGCCAGCAGCTTGACCCCGCCACTAGCGGGAGCCGGGGATACGCAGTATTTT. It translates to CASSLTPPLAGAGDTQYF.

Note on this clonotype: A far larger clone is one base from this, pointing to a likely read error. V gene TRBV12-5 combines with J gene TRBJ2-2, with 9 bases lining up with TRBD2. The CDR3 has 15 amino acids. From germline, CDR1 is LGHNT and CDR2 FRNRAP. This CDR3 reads CASSLSGRPTWELFF. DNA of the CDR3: TGTGCCAGCAGTCTAAGCGGGAGGCCCACCTGGGAGCTGTTTTTT.

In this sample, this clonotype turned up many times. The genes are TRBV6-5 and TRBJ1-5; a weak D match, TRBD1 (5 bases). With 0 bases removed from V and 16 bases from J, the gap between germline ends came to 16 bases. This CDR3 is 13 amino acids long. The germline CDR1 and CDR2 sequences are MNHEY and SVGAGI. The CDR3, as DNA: TGTGCCAGCAGTTACTCATCTTGGACACCCCTTCATTTT. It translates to CASSYSSWTPLHF.

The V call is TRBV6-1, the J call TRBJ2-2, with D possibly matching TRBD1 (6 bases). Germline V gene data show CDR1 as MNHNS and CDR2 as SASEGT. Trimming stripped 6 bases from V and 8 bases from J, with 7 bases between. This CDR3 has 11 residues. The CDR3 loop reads CASSQGGELFF. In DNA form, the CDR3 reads TGTGCCAGCAGCCAGGGGGGGGAGCTGTTTTTT.

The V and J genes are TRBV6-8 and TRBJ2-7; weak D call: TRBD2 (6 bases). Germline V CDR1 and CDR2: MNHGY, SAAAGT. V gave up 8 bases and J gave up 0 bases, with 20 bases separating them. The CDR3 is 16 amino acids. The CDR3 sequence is CASGSPGAPSSYEQYF. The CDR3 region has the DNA TGTGCCAGCGGTTCGCCGGGAGCCCCAAGCTCCTACGAGCAGTACTTC.

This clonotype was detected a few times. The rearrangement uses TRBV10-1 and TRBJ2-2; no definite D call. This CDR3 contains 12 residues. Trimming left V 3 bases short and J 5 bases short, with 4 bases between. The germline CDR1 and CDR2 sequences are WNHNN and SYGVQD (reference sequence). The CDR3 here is CASSEGTGELFF. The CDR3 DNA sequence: TGCGCCAGCAGTGAAGGAACCGGGGAGCTGTTTTTT.

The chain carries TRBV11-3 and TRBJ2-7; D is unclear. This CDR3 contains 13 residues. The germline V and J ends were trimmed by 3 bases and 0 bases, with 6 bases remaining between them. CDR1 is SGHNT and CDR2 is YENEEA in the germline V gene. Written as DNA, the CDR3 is TGTGCCAGCAGCTTTGCTAGCTCCTACGAGCAGTACTTC. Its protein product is CASSFASSYEQYF.

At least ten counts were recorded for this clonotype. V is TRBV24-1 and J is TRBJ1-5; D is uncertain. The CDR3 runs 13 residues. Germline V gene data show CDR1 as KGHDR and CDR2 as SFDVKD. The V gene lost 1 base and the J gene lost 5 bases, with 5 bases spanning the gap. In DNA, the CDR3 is TGTGCCACCAGTGATTTTGACGATCAGCCCCAGCATTTT. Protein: CATSDFDDQPQHF.

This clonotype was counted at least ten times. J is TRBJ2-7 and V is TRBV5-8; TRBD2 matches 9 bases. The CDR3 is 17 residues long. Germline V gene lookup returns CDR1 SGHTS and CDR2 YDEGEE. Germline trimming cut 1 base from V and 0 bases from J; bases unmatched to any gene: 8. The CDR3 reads CASSLRAGGVGSYEQYF. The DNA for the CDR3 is TGTGCCAGCAGCTTGCGAGCGGGAGGAGTAGGCTCCTACGAGCAGTACTTC.

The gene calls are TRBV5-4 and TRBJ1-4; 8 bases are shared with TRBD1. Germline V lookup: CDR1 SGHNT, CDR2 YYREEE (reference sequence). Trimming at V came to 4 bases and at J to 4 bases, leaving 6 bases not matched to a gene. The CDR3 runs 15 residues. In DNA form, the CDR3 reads TGTGCCAGCAGCCACAACAGGGGGGTTAATGAAAAACTGTTTTTT. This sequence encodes CASSHNRGVNEKLFF.

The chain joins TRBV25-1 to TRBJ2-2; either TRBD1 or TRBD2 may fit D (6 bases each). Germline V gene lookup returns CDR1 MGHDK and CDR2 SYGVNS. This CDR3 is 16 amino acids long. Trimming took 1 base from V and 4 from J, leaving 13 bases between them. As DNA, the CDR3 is TGTGCCAGCAGTGAATGGGGGGCCCTCCGCACCGGGGAGCTGTTTTTT. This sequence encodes CASSEWGALRTGELFF.

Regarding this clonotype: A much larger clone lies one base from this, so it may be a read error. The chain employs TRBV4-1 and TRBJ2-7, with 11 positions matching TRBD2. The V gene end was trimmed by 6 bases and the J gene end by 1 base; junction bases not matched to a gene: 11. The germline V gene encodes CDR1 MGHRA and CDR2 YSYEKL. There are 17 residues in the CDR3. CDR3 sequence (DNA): TGCGCCAGCAGACGAACCACCGGGACTAGCGGATCCTACGAGCAGTACTTC. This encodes CASRRTTGTSGSYEQYF.

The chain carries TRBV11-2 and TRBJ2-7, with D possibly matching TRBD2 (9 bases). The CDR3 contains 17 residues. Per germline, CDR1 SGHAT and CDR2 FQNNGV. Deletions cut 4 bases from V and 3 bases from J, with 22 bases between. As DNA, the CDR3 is TGTGCCAGCAGCTCCCAGACAGGGGCGGGAGGGATCTACGAGCAGTACTTC. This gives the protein CASSSQTGAGGIYEQYF.

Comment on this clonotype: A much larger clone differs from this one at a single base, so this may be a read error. This CDR3 is CASNLKGGENTQYF. The DNA for the CDR3 is TGTGCCAGCAACCTAAAGGGTGGAGAGAATACGCAGTATTTT. The V gene is TRBV11-2, the J gene TRBJ2-3; D is undetermined. V lost 7 bases, J lost 7 bases, and 18 bases lay in between. Per the germline V gene, CDR1 is SGHAT and CDR2 is FQNNGV. This CDR3 has 14 amino acids.